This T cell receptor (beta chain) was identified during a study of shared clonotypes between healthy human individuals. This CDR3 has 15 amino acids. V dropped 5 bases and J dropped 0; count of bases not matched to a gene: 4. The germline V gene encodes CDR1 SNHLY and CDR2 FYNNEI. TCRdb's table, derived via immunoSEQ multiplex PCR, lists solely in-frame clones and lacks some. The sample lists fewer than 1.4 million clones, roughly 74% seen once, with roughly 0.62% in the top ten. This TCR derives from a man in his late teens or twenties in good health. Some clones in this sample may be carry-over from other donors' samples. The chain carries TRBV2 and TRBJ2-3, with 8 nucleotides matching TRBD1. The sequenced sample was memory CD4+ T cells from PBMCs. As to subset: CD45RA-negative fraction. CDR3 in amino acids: CASSPGTGSTDTQYF. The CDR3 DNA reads TGTGCCAGCAGTCCCGGGACAGGAAGCACAGATACGCAGTATTTT.